Presented here are 5 T cell receptor beta chains from one specimen sequenced in a study of shared T cell receptors in the human thymus. Clones were sequenced by immunoSEQ multiplex PCR, and TCRdb holds only the in-frame ones, with some missing. The repertoire has under 700,000 clones, 75% to 85% of them found once; the top ten carry 0.013%. The same specimen was also included in a second study, on human thymus T cells.

The specimen sequenced was thymocytes. These receptors all come from a boy under two years old with a congenital heart defect.

Regarding this clone: The identical CDR3 is also encoded by other nucleotide sequences in the sample. The CDR3 coding sequence is TGTGCCAGCAGCTTGGCCAGGGAGACCCAGTACTTC. The encoded protein is CASSLARETQYF. The chain uses TRBV7-9 and TRBJ2-5; no clear D gene. This CDR3 contains 12 residues. CDR1 and CDR2 from the germline V gene are SEHNR and FQNEAQ (reference sequence). With 3 bases removed from V and 5 bases from J, the gap between germline ends came to 7 bases.

The chain is built from TRBV12-5 and TRBJ2-1; possible D gene TRBD2, 7 bases. Germline V gene sequence: CDR1 LGHNT, CDR2 FRNRAP. The CDR3 contains 15 residues. V lost 7 bases to trimming and J lost 9 bases, with 22 bases between them. CDR3 sequence (DNA): TGTGCTAGTGACCCCCAGTGGGGGGGGGCCCCTGAGCAGTTCTTC. It is translated as CASDPQWGGAPEQFF.

The chain combines TRBV4-3 with TRBJ2-1, with 7 nucleotides matching TRBD2. The germline gives CDR1 LGHNA, CDR2 YSLEER. This CDR3 spans 17 amino acids. Trimming removed 4 bases from V and 9 bases from J; junction bases left unmatched: 18. CDR3 region: CASSPGGAGPRGSEQFF. The DNA for the CDR3 is TGCGCCAGCAGCCCCGGGGGAGCGGGGCCTCGGGGTAGTGAGCAGTTCTTC.

The gene calls are TRBV4-1 and TRBJ1-1, with 7 bases identical to TRBD1. This CDR3 has 15 amino acids. The V gene end was trimmed by 2 bases and the J gene end by 1 base; junction bases not matched to a gene: 4. CDR1 MGHRA and CDR2 YSYEKL come from the germline V gene. The CDR3 nucleotides read TGCGCCAGCAGCCAACCGACAGGGAAGAACACTGAAGCTTTCTTT. It yields the protein CASSQPTGKNTEAFF.

This clone appeared a few times. V and J are TRBV14 and TRBJ2-7, with D possibly TRBD1 on 5 matching bases. Trimming removed 1 base at V and 6 bases at J, with 7 bases between. The CDR3 runs to 12 residues. Germline V gene sequence: CDR1 SGHDN, CDR2 FVKESK. The CDR3: CASSQGQPEQYF. The CDR3 coding sequence is TGTGCCAGCAGCCAAGGACAGCCCGAGCAGTACTTC.